A single sample is the source of the 18 T cell receptor beta chains below, sequenced in a study of cytomegalovirus exposure and HLA in healthy donors. PCR primers comprised 60 Vbeta and 13 Jbeta primers. The assay was immunoSEQ multiplex PCR, and TCRdb's table has in-frame clones only and misses some. The table lists approximately 100,000 clones, over 60% of them singletons. Sequencing was performed on PBMCs. The origin of the receptors is a man aged 55 to 70 in good health and CMV-seropositive.

The chain employs TRBV6-1 and TRBJ2-7, with 12 positions matching TRBD2. Germline V gene data show CDR1 as MNHNS and CDR2 as SASEGT. V lost 8 bases and J lost 2; bases outside the gene matches: 1. CDR3 length: 13 residues. Written as DNA, the CDR3 is TGTGCCAGCCTAGCGGGGGGGCCCTACGAGCAGTACTTC. Translated: CASLAGGPYEQYF.

This clone showed up just once. This chain uses TRBV18 with TRBJ2-7; D perhaps matches TRBD2 (5 bases). The germline CDR1 and CDR2 sequences are KGHSH and LQKENI. V shed 0 bases and J shed 5 bases, with 8 bases lying between them. The CDR3 totals 13 residues. The CDR3 sequence: CASSPPMRDEQYF. As DNA, the CDR3 is TGTGCCAGCTCACCACCGATGAGGGACGAGCAGTACTTC.

J is TRBJ2-7 and V is TRBV4-1, with 12 bases aligning to TRBD2. The germline V gene encodes CDR1 MGHRA and CDR2 YSYEKL. CDR3 size: 17 residues. V shed 0 bases, J shed 1 base, and the junction held 4 bases outside the gene matches. In DNA form, the CDR3 reads TGCGCCAGCAGCCAAGATCTAGCGGGGGGGATATCCTACGAGCAGTACTTC. Translating it yields CASSQDLAGGISYEQYF.

This chain joins TRBV2 and TRBJ2-1, with no clear D. From germline, CDR1 is SNHLY and CDR2 FYNNEI. The CDR3 consists of 15 residues. Trimming cost V 4 bases and J 0 bases, with 10 bases left between them. CDR3 DNA sequence: TGTGCCAGCAGTGGCGGCGGTCTCTCCTACAATGAGCAGTTCTTC. Translation gives CASSGGGLSYNEQFF.

The CDR3 sequence: CASSRTIAGGSTDTQYF. DNA of the CDR3: TGTGCCAGCAGCCGTACCATAGCGGGGGGGAGCACAGATACGCAGTATTTT. This rearrangement joins TRBV7-2 to TRBJ2-3, with TRBD2 matching 11 bases. CDR1 is SGHTA, CDR2 FQGNSA, per germline. J was trimmed by 0 bases and V by 5 bases; bases with no gene match: 7. CDR3 size: 17 residues.

The rearrangement joins TRBV7-2 to TRBJ2-7; D unclear. The CDR3 consists of 12 residues. Germline CDR1 reads SGHTA; CDR2 reads FQGNSA. The V end was cut by 5 bases, the J end by 6 bases, with 11 bases between. CDR3 DNA: TGTGCCAGCAGCCGGAACGAGGCCGAGCAGTACTTC. Residues: CASSRNEAEQYF.

The chain uses TRBV5-6 and TRBJ1-5; D is possibly TRBD1 (6 bases). With 4 bases removed from V and 5 bases from J, the gap between germline ends came to 10 bases. CDR3 length: 13 residues. In germline, CDR1 is SGHDT, CDR2 YYEEEE. The CDR3 here is CASSEQGDQPQHF. The CDR3 bases are TGTGCCAGCAGCGAACAGGGTGATCAGCCCCAGCATTTT.

As to this clone: Its ends do not fully match the called genes, so a read error is possible. The CDR3 is CVSSQAKQDLYEQYF. For the CDR3, the DNA is TGCGTCAGCAGCCAAGCAAAACAAGATTTGTACGAGCAGTACTTC. The rearrangement joins TRBV4-1 to TRBJ2-7; no firm D call. The V gene's germline CDR1 is MGHRA and CDR2 YSYEKL. The CDR3 has 15 amino acids.

The V gene is TRBV19, the J gene TRBJ2-7; 8 bases match TRBD2. The CDR3 totals 14 residues. Germline V CDR1 and CDR2: LNHDA, SQIVND (reference sequence). J lost 5 bases, V lost 1 base, and 4 bases had no gene match. The CDR3 DNA is TGTGCCAGTAGTATAGGGACTAGCCTGGACGAGCAGTACTTC. Its translation is CASSIGTSLDEQYF.

The J gene is TRBJ1-2, the V gene TRBV19; 8 bases are a match to TRBD1. CDR3 length: 16 residues. Germline V CDR1 and CDR2: LNHDA, SQIVND (reference sequence). Trimming removed 3 bases from V and 8 bases from J; junction bases left unmatched: 14. CDR3 loop: CASSMGTGGLRAGYTF. Here the CDR3 DNA reads TGTGCCAGTAGTATGGGCACAGGGGGACTCCGTGCGGGCTACACCTTC.

The gene calls are TRBV6-1 and TRBJ1-5; D is unresolved. Trimming cost V 1 base and J 5 bases, with 6 bases left between them. The CDR3 covers 13 residues. Germline V lookup: CDR1 MNHNS, CDR2 SASEGT. The CDR3 coding sequence is TGTGCCAGCAGTGAAGAGCACTATCAGCCCCAGCATTTT. This encodes CASSEEHYQPQHF.

The genes are TRBV11-2 and TRBJ2-5, with TRBD2 identical over 9 bases. With V trimmed by 6 bases and J by 5 bases, 13 bases remained unmatched. CDR3 length: 16 amino acids. CDR1 and CDR2 (germline): SGHAT, FQNNGV. The CDR3 loop reads CASRPPGRGGLETQYF. In nucleotides, the CDR3 is TGTGCCAGCAGGCCCCCCGGGCGGGGGGGGCTGGAGACCCAGTACTTC.

The chain carries TRBV4-2 and TRBJ2-6; D may be TRBD2 (5 bases). The CDR3 totals 22 residues. The germline V gene encodes CDR1 LGHNA and CDR2 YNFKEQ. V was clipped by 0 bases and J by 0 bases, with 24 bases between them. The CDR3 spells CASSQDLGSGQKFYSGANVLTF. CDR3 sequence (DNA): TGTGCCAGCAGCCAAGATTTAGGGAGTGGTCAAAAATTTTACTCTGGGGCCAACGTCCTGACTTTC.

The chain uses TRBV7-2 and TRBJ1-2; 10 bases are shared with TRBD1. CDR1 SGHTA and CDR2 FQGNSA come from the germline V gene. J was trimmed by 5 bases and V by 1 base; bases with no gene match: 4. This CDR3 has 15 amino acids. The CDR3 DNA is TGTGCCAGCAGCTTAGGAAGGACAGGGGGGTATGGCTACACCTTC. Protein: CASSLGRTGGYGYTF.

V usage is TRBV14 and J usage is TRBJ2-7; unclear D gene. Deletions cut 1 base from V and 3 bases from J, with 4 bases between. Looked up from germline, CDR1 is SGHDN and CDR2 is FVKESK. The CDR3 sequence is 12 residues long. The CDR3 DNA is TGTGCCAGCAGCCAAGTCAGCTACGAGCAGTACTTC. It yields the protein CASSQVSYEQYF.

The chain joins TRBV12-5 to TRBJ1-2, with 9 bases identical to TRBD1. From germline, CDR1 is LGHNT and CDR2 FRNRAP. The trim removed 3 bases at V and 2 bases at J, leaving 7 bases unmatched. This CDR3 contains 16 residues. CDR3: CASGFPTGTGNYGYTF. CDR3 nucleotides: TGTGCTAGTGGTTTTCCTACCGGGACAGGGAACTATGGCTACACCTTC.

The J gene is TRBJ1-3, the V gene TRBV14; 11 bases fit TRBD1. CDR1 and CDR2 from the germline V gene are SGHDN and FVKESK. The V and J ends lost 2 bases and 2 bases, in that order; junction bases with no gene match: 11. The CDR3 contains 19 residues. CDR3 sequence: CASSQRGLRDRGTGNTIYF. The CDR3 DNA reads TGTGCCAGCAGCCAAAGGGGGCTCCGGGACAGGGGGACTGGAAACACCATATATTTT.

The chain is built from TRBV5-1 and TRBJ2-2, with TRBD2 matching over 14 bases. The CDR3 runs to 19 residues. Germline V gives CDR1 SGHRS, CDR2 YFSETQ. The V segment lost 0 bases and the J segment 2 bases; nucleotides outside the gene matches: 6. The CDR3 spells CASSLAGLAGGRNTGELFF. In DNA form, the CDR3 reads TGCGCCAGCAGCTTGGCCGGACTAGCGGGGGGTAGAAACACCGGGGAGCTGTTTTTT.